The T cell receptor beta chain under discussion was sequenced for a study of TIL therapy for anti-PD-1-resistant metastatic lung cancer. Study-level information: Median patient age was about 55, ranging about 35-85 years. Most patients had lung adenocarcinoma; a few tumors were EGFR-mutant, two ALK-rearranged; half smoked currently or formerly. General study findings and limits: After infusion, TIL clonotypes partly replaced peripheral T cells and declined over months.

Time point in this sample: pre-treatment sample, taken before nivolumab and TIL therapy. Adults with stage 4 NSCLC were enrolled in a phase I trial. As concerns this clone: Its antigen remains unknown.

Sequencing used immunoSEQ v3. Profiled with immunoSEQ multiplex PCR; TCRdb holds only in-frame clones, not every one. This sample carries fewer than 20,000 clones, roughly 80% of them seen once, and the ten largest clones take roughly 2%. The CDR3 has 13 amino acids. CDR1 is MNHEY and CDR2 is SMNVEV in the germline V gene (reference sequence). The V end was cut by 0 bases, the J end by 3 bases, with 6 bases between. The chain employs TRBV27 and TRBJ2-7; D unresolved. Sequencing was performed on blood, taken at baseline. This TCR derives from a person aged 25-85 years with non-small cell lung cancer. The CDR3 reads CASSLSVHYEQYF. DNA of the CDR3: TGTGCCAGCAGTTTATCGGTCCACTACGAGCAGTACTTC.